Only a few counts were recorded for the clone carrying this TCR beta chain. The sample originates from a study of blood T cell repertoires in COVID-19. Study overall: COVID-19 samples, acute and convalescent, were from the United States, Italy and Spain. T cells, B-cell-depleted T cells, or PBMCs provided the cDNA or gDNA that served as material.

This CDR3 is 19 amino acids long. J lost 0 bases, V lost 5 bases, and 15 bases had no gene match. Germline V lookup: CDR1 KGHDR, CDR2 SFDVKD. Methods used by the authors: Reference gene primer amplification gave estimated nucleated cell counts. TCRdb's copy holds only in-frame clones and misses some; the assay was immunoSEQ multiplex PCR. From that table come the V and J calls and clone size; the DNA was used to work out D and trimming. The table has about 65,000 clones, 80% to 95% seen once. This clonotype originated in a man in his 70s with active COVID-19. The sample taken for sequencing was peripheral blood. The V gene is TRBV24-1, the J gene TRBJ1-5; 7 nucleotides agree with TRBD1. As DNA, the CDR3 is TGTGCCACCAGTGGGGTCGTGGGACAGCACCGTTATAGCAATCAGCCCCAGCATTTT. Protein product: CATSGVVGQHRYSNQPQHF.